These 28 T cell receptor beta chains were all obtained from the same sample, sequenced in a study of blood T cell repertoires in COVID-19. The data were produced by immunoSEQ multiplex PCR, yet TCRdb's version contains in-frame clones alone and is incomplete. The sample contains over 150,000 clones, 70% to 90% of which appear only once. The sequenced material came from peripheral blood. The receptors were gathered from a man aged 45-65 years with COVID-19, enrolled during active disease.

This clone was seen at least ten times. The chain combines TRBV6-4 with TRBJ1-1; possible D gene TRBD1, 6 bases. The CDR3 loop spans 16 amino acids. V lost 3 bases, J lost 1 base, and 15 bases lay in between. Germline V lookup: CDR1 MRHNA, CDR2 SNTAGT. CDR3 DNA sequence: TGTGCCAGCAGTGAAAGGTCAGGGGCTGGGAACACTGAAGCTTTCTTT. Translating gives CASSERSGAGNTEAFF.

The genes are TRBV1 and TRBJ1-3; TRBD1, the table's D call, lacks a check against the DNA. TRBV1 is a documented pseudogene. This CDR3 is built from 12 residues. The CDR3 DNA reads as TGCACCAGCAGCACGACAGAGTCGACCATATATTTT. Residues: CTSSTTESTIYF.

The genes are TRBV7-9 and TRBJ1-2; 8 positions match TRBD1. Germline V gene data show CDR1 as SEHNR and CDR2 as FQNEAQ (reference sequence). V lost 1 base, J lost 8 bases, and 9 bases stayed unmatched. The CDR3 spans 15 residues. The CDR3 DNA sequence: TGTGCCAGCAGCTTAGGCGCAGGGGGCGCGGGAGGCTACACCTTC. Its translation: CASSLGAGGAGGYTF.

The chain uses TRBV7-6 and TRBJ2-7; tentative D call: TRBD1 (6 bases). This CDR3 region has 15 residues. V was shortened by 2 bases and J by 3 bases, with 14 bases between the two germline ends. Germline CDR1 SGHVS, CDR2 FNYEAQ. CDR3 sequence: CASSLNRDGVYEQYF. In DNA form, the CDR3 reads TGTGCCAGCAGCTTAAACAGGGACGGAGTCTACGAGCAGTACTTC.

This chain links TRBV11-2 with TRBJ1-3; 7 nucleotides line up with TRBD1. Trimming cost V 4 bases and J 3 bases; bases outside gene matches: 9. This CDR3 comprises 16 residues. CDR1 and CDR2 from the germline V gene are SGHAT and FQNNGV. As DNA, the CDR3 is TGTGCCAGCAGCTCACAGGGGTCTGTGGGTGGAAACACCATATATTTT. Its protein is CASSSQGSVGGNTIYF.

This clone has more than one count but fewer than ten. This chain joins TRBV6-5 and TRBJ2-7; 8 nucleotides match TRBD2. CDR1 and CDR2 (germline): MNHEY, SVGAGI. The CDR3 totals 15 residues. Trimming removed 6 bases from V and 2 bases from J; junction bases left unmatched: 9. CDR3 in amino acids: CASSYSAGGTYEQYF. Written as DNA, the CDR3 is TGTGCCAGCAGCTATAGCGCGGGAGGTACCTACGAGCAGTACTTC.

CDR3: CASSYSGGIGPGELFF. The CDR3 nucleotides are TGTGCCAGCAGTTACTCCGGGGGAATCGGCCCCGGGGAGCTGTTTTTT. This chain uses TRBV6-5 with TRBJ2-2, with a weak D call TRBD2 (6 bases). The CDR3 extends over 16 amino acids. Trimming took off 0 bases at V and 6 bases at J, with 14 bases between the two ends. Germline CDR1 reads MNHEY; CDR2 reads SVGAGI.

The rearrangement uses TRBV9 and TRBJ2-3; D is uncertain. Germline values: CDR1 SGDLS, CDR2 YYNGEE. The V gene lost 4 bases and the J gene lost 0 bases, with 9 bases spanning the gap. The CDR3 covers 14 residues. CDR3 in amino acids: CASSPRWSTDTQYF. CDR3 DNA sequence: TGTGCCAGCAGCCCGCGTTGGAGCACAGATACGCAGTATTTT.

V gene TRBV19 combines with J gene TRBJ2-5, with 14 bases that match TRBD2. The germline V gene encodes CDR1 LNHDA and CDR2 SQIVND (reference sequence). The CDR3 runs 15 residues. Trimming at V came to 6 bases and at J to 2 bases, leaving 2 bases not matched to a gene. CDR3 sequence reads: CASSGLAGGQETQYF. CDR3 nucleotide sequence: TGTGCCAGTAGCGGACTAGCGGGGGGACAAGAGACCCAGTACTTC.

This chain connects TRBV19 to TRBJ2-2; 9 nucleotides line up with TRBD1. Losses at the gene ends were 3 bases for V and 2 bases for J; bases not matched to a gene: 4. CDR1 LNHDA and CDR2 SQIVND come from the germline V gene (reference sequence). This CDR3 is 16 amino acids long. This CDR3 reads CASSILQGANTGELFF. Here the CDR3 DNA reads TGTGCCAGTAGTATTTTACAGGGGGCAAACACCGGGGAGCTGTTTTTT. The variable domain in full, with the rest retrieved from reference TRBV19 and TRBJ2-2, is DGGITQSPKYLFRKEGQNVTLSCEQNLNHDAMYWYRQDPGQGLRLIYYSQIVNDFQKGDIAEGYSVSREKKESFPLTVTSAQKNPTAFYLCASSILQGANTGELFFGEGSRLTVL.

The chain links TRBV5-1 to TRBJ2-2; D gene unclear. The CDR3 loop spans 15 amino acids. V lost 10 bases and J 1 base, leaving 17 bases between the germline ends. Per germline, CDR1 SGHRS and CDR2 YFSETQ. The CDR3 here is CARAGATLNTGELFF. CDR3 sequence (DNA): TGCGCCCGCGCTGGCGCGACACTGAACACCGGGGAGCTGTTTTTT.

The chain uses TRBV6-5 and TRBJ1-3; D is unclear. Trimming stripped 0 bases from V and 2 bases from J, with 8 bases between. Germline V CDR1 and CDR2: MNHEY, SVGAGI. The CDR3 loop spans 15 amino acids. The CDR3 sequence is CASSYSNSPGNTIYF. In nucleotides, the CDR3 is TGTGCCAGCAGTTACTCCAACAGTCCTGGAAACACCATATATTTT.

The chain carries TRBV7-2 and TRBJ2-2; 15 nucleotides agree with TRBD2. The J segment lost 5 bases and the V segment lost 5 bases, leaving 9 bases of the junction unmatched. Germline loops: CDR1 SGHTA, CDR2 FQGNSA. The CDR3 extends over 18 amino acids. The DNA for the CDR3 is TGTGCCAGCAGCCTCCTAGGACTAGCGGGGGGGCGGACCGGGGAGCTGTTTTTT. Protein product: CASSLLGLAGGRTGELFF.

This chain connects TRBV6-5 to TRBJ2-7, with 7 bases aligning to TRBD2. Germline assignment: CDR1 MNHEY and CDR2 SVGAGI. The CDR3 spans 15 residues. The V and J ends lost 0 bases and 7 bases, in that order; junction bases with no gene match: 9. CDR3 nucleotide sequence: TGTGCCAGCAGTTACTCGCGCGGGAGCAAAGGGGAGCAGTACTTC. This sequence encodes CASSYSRGSKGEQYF.

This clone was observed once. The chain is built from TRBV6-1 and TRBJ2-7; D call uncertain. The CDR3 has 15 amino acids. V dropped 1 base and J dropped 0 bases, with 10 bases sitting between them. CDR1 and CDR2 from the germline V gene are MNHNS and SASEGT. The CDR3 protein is CASSEVLYSSYEQYF. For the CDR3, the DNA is TGTGCCAGCAGTGAAGTTCTGTATTCCTCCTACGAGCAGTACTTC.

CDR3 sequence (DNA): TGTGCCAGCAGCCCGGGAGGTTCCCAAGAGACCCAGTACTTC. Amino acids: CASSPGGSQETQYF. The gene calls are TRBV9 and TRBJ2-5; 7 bases map to TRBD2. The trim removed 4 bases at V and 1 base at J, leaving 4 bases unmatched. The CDR3 consists of 14 residues. Germline V gene data show CDR1 as SGDLS and CDR2 as YYNGEE.

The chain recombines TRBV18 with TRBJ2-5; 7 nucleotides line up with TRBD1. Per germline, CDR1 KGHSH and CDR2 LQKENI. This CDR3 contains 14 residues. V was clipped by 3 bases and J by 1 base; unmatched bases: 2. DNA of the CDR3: TGTGCCAGCTCACCCGGGACAGTCCAAGAGACCCAGTACTTC. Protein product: CASSPGTVQETQYF.

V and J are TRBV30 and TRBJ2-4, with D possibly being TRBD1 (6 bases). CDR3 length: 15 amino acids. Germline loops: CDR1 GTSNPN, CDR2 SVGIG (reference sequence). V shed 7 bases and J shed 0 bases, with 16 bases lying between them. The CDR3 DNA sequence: TGTGCCTTCAAACGGGGCAGGGGAGCCAAAAACATTCAGTACTTC. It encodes CAFKRGRGAKNIQYF.

The CDR3 DNA is TGTGCCAGCTCACCCGGGACAGGGAATGAGCAGTTCTTC. This codes for CASSPGTGNEQFF. V and J are TRBV18 and TRBJ2-1; 9 bases agree with TRBD1. CDR1 KGHSH and CDR2 LQKENI come from the germline V gene. The CDR3 length is 13 residues. Trimming at V came to 3 bases and at J to 7 bases, leaving 1 base not matched to a gene.

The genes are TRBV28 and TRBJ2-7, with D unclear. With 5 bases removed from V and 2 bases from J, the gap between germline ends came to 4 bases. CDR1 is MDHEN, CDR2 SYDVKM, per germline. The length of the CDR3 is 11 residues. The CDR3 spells CASSQTYEQYF. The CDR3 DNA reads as TGTGCCAGCAGTCAAACCTACGAGCAGTACTTC.

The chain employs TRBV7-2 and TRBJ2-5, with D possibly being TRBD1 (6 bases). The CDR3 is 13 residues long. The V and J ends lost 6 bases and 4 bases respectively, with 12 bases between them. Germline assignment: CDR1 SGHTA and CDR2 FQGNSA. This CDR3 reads CASSPLGGETQYF. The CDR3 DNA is TGTGCCAGCAGTCCCCTAGGGGGAGAGACCCAGTACTTC.

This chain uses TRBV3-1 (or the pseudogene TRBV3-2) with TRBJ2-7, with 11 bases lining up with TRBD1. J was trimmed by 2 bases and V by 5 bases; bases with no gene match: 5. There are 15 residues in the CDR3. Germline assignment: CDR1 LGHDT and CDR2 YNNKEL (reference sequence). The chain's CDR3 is CASSSPGQGAYEQYF. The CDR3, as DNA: TGTGCCAGCAGCAGTCCGGGACAGGGGGCCTACGAGCAGTACTTC.

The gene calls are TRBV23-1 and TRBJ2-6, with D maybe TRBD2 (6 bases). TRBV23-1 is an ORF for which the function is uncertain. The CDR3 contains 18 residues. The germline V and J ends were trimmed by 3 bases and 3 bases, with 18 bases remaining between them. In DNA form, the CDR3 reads TGCGCCAGCAGTCAGGCATCCAAACCGGGACTTGGGGCCAACGTCCTGACTTTC. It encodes CASSQASKPGLGANVLTF.

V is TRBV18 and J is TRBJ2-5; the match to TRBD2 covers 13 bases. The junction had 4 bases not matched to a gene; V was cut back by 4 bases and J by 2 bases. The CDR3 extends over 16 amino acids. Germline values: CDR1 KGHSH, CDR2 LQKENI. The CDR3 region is CASSQGLAGNQETQYF. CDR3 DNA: TGTGCCAGCTCACAGGGACTAGCGGGGAATCAAGAGACCCAGTACTTC.

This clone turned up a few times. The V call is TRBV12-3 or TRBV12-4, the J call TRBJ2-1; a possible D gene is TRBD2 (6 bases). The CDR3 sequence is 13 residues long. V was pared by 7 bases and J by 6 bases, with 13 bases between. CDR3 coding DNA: TGTGCCAGCAACACGTGGGGAGGCAATGAGCAGTTCTTC. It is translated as CASNTWGGNEQFF.

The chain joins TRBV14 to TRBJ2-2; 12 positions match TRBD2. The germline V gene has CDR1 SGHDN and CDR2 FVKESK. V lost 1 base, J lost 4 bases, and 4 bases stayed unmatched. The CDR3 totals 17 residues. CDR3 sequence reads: CASSQVPSGRVTGELFF. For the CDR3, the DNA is TGTGCCAGCAGCCAAGTACCTAGCGGGAGGGTCACCGGGGAGCTGTTTTTT.

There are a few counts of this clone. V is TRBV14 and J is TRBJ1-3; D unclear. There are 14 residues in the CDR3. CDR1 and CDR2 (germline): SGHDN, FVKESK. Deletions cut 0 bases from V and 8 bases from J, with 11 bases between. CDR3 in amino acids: CASSQDRPEDTIYF. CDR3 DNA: TGTGCCAGCAGCCAAGATCGCCCGGAGGACACCATATATTTT.

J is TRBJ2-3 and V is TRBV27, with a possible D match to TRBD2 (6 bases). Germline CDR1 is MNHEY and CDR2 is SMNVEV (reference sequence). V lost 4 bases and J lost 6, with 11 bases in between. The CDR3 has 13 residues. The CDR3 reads CASSYSLADTQYF. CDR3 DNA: TGTGCCAGCAGTTATAGCCTAGCGGATACGCAGTATTTT.